The 24 T cell receptor beta chains below were found in one sample sequenced in a study of cytomegalovirus exposure and HLA in healthy donors listed by TCRdb under 2017. The library was built by means of the immunoSEQ multiplex PCR assay. For the multiplex PCR, a mixture combining 60 forward primers for TCR Vbeta segments and 13 reverse primers for TCR Jbeta segments was used. TCRdb re-hosts the immuneACCESS table, in-frame sequences only. Its copies lack some clones; in the studies checked, an unresolved V gene accounts for under half of them, and the cause for the rest is not known. Recorded for this sample are 150,000 to 200,000 clones; around 79% of them occurred a single time. Together, the top ten hold 1.6% of the sample. The sequencing sample was made of PBMCs. All receptors come from a woman aged 45-59 years in good health and CMV-seronegative.

The CDR3 here is CASSVDGTGDTDTQYF. The CDR3 DNA sequence: TGTGCCAGCAGCGTAGACGGGACAGGGGACACAGATACGCAGTATTTT. J is TRBJ2-3 and V is TRBV9; 10 bases line up with TRBD1. Germline loops: CDR1 SGDLS, CDR2 YYNGEE. The V segment lost 0 bases and the J segment 2 bases; nucleotides outside the gene matches: 3. The CDR3 has 16 amino acids.

The V call is TRBV5-4, the J call TRBJ1-1, with TRBD1 matching 7 bases. This CDR3 contains 15 residues. Trimming removed 2 bases from V and 4 bases from J; junction bases left unmatched: 8. Germline V CDR1 and CDR2: SGHNT, YYREEE (reference sequence). The CDR3 spells CASSFTGVVRTEAFF. The DNA of the CDR3 is TGTGCCAGCAGCTTCACAGGGGTCGTCCGCACTGAAGCTTTCTTT.

This CDR3 is CASSDLDIRKGYTF. The DNA for the CDR3 is TGTGCCAGCAGTGACCTAGATATTAGGAAGGGCTACACCTTC. This chain joins TRBV6-6 and TRBJ1-2; D is unclear. Germline V gives CDR1 MNHNY, CDR2 SVGAGI (reference sequence). This CDR3 is 14 amino acids long. The V end lost 5 bases, the J end lost 8 bases, and 18 bases lay between the germline ends.

With regard to this clone: No conserved phenylalanine or tryptophan is present at the end of the CDR3, so a read error is the likely explanation. The chain is built from TRBV7-8 and TRBJ1-2, with a possible D match to TRBD1 (6 bases). Germline loops: CDR1 SGHVS, CDR2 FQNEAQ. Trimming pared 1 base from V and 9 bases from J, leaving 15 bases between. The CDR3 totals 14 residues. Here the CDR3 reads CASSLVGTQVRYTS. The CDR3 DNA reads as TGTGCCAGCAGCTTAGTAGGGACACAGGTTCGCTACACCTCC.

In this sample, this clone turned up once. The chain uses TRBV5-4 and TRBJ2-1; D is ambiguous. The CDR3 length is 15 residues. Germline V lookup: CDR1 SGHNT, CDR2 YYREEE (reference sequence). Between the trimmed V and J ends, which lost 4 bases and 0 bases, there was a span of 11 bases. The CDR3 here is CASSPGGLSYNEQFF. CDR3 in DNA: TGTGCCAGCAGCCCCGGCGGTCTCTCCTACAATGAGCAGTTCTTC.

The CDR3 nucleotides read TGCGCCAGCAGCTTTGGACAGGGAACTTCACCCCTCCACTTT. Encoded protein: CASSFGQGTSPLHF. The rearrangement joins TRBV5-1 to TRBJ1-6; 8 nucleotides match TRBD1. Trimming took 2 bases from V and 9 from J; bases not matched to a gene: 4. The CDR3 totals 14 residues. Germline CDR1 SGHRS, CDR2 YFSETQ.

The chain joins TRBV19 to TRBJ1-1, with TRBD1 identical over 10 bases. Unmatched junction bases numbered 15, after V lost 4 bases and J lost 4 bases. The CDR3 has 18 amino acids. Germline CDR1 LNHDA, CDR2 SQIVND (reference sequence). The CDR3 is CASSTSLGQGYRGTEAFF. The CDR3, as DNA: TGTGCCAGTAGTACCTCCCTGGGACAGGGGTATAGAGGCACTGAAGCTTTCTTT.

The genes are TRBV7-2 and TRBJ1-1, with a weak D call TRBD1 (6 bases). V was cut by 1 base and J by 7 bases, with 13 bases left in between. The CDR3 has 14 amino acids. The V gene's germline CDR1 is SGHTA and CDR2 FQGNSA. Here the CDR3 reads CASSLDPGAGEAFF. CDR3 in DNA: TGTGCCAGCAGCTTAGATCCAGGGGCGGGTGAAGCTTTCTTT.

This clone was counted once. The chain carries TRBV9 and TRBJ2-6; a possible D gene is TRBD1 (5 bases). The V gene's germline CDR1 is SGDLS and CDR2 YYNGEE. CDR3 length equals 17 residues. The V gene lost 3 bases and the J gene lost 0 bases, with 13 bases spanning the gap. The chain's CDR3 is CASSEAPGSSGANVLTF. DNA of the CDR3: TGTGCCAGCAGCGAGGCTCCAGGGTCCTCTGGGGCCAACGTCCTGACTTTC.

This chain links TRBV7-3 with TRBJ2-7; D possibly corresponds to TRBD2 (5 bases). Germline V lookup: CDR1 SGHTA, CDR2 FQGTGA. The CDR3 is 15 residues long. V dropped 4 bases and J dropped 4 bases, with 17 bases sitting between them. CDR3 in DNA: TGTGCCAGCAGCTCTCGACGGTTCGAGGGATACGAGCAGTACTTC. This gives the protein CASSSRRFEGYEQYF.

V is TRBV18 and J is TRBJ1-1, with a weak D call TRBD1 (6 bases). The V end lost 4 bases, the J end lost 4 bases, and 13 bases lay between the germline ends. The CDR3 consists of 14 residues. Per the germline V gene, CDR1 is KGHSH and CDR2 is LQKENI. The CDR3 reads CASSREGEGTEAFF. CDR3 in DNA: TGTGCCAGCTCACGCGAGGGGGAGGGCACTGAAGCTTTCTTT.

This clone was seen once. This chain uses TRBV5-1 with TRBJ2-3, with D possibly matching TRBD2 (5 bases). Trimming took 4 bases from V and 0 from J, leaving 9 bases between them. Germline CDR1 SGHRS, CDR2 YFSETQ. CDR3 size: 14 residues. CDR3 sequence: CASSTRTSTDTQYF. CDR3 coding DNA: TGCGCCAGCAGCACCAGGACTAGCACAGATACGCAGTATTTT. The complete variable domain, with remaining parts taken from reference TRBV5-1 and TRBJ2-3, reads KAGVTQTPRYLIKTRGQQVTLSCSPISGHRSVSWYQQTPGQGLQFLFEYFSETQRNKGNFPGRFSGRQFSNSRSEMNVSTLELGDSALYLCASSTRTSTDTQYFGPGTRLTVL.

CDR3 amino acids: CASSYSGDLAAFF. CDR3 nucleotides: TGTGCCAGCAGTTACTCGGGGGACTTGGCAGCTTTCTTT. This chain connects TRBV6-5 to TRBJ1-1; tentatively, D is TRBD1 (5 bases). V lost 0 bases to trimming and J lost 10 bases, with 12 bases between them. The CDR3 has 13 residues. The germline V gene encodes CDR1 MNHEY and CDR2 SVGAGI.

V gene TRBV27 combines with J gene TRBJ1-1; D perhaps matches TRBD1 (6 bases). V was trimmed by 4 bases and J by 3 bases, leaving 12 bases between them. Germline assignment: CDR1 MNHEY and CDR2 SMNVEV (reference sequence). The CDR3 has 14 residues. CDR3 DNA: TGTGCCAGCAGTTGGGGGGGCTTGTACACTGAAGCTTTCTTT. It translates to CASSWGGLYTEAFF.

V and J are TRBV7-9 and TRBJ2-7; a weak D match, TRBD1 (6 bases). CDR3 length equals 15 residues. Looked up from germline, CDR1 is SEHNR and CDR2 is FQNEAQ (reference sequence). V lost 1 base to trimming and J lost 0 bases, with 10 bases between them. The CDR3 region has the DNA TGTGCCAGCAGCTTAGGGCAGGACAGCTCCTACGAGCAGTACTTC. The encoded protein is CASSLGQDSSYEQYF. Based on the CDR3 plus reference TRBV7-9 and TRBJ2-7, the full variable domain is DTGVSQNPRHKITKRGQNVTFRCDPISEHNRLYWYRQTLGQGPEFLTYFQNEAQLEKSRLLSDRFSAERPKGSFSTLEIQRTEQGDSAMYLCASSLGQDSSYEQYFGPGTRLTVT.

This sequence joins TRBV18 and TRBJ1-2, with D perhaps matching TRBD1 (5 bases). The CDR3 covers 15 residues. CDR1 is KGHSH and CDR2 is LQKENI in the germline V gene. The V and J ends lost 6 bases and 0 bases respectively, with 14 bases between them. The CDR3: CASSAPTDSNYGYTF. DNA of the CDR3: TGTGCCAGCTCCGCCCCGACAGACTCTAACTATGGCTACACCTTC.

The chain has TRBV7-9 and TRBJ2-1, with TRBD2 identical over 9 bases. This CDR3 contains 18 residues. The junction had 15 bases not matched to a gene; V was cut back by 8 bases and J by 1 base. Looked up from germline, CDR1 is SEHNR and CDR2 is FQNEAQ (reference sequence). CDR3 region: CASQLRAGGPTSYNEQFF. CDR3 sequence (DNA): TGTGCCAGCCAGTTAAGGGCGGGAGGGCCCACTTCCTACAATGAGCAGTTCTTC.

The J gene is TRBJ1-1, the V gene TRBV29-1; 7 bases fit TRBD1. Germline CDR1 is SQVTM and CDR2 is ANQGSEA. V was clipped by 3 bases and J by 3 bases; unmatched bases: 7. This CDR3 is built from 14 residues. CDR3 amino acids: CSVETGYGDTEAFF. The CDR3 coding sequence is TGCAGCGTTGAGACAGGGTACGGGGACACTGAAGCTTTCTTT.

The rearrangement joins TRBV28 to TRBJ2-7, with 8 bases identical to TRBD2. The ends lost 4 bases at V and 5 bases at J; junction bases unmatched: 10. Germline CDR1 and CDR2: MDHEN and SYDVKM. The CDR3 runs to 15 residues. CDR3 residues: CASSSSTAGADEQYF. CDR3 bases: TGTGCCAGCAGTTCCAGTACAGCGGGAGCGGACGAGCAGTACTTC.

This sequence joins TRBV6-1 and TRBJ1-5, with 9 bases aligning to TRBD1. The germline CDR1 and CDR2 sequences are MNHNS and SASEGT. This CDR3 is 15 amino acids long. After removal of 5 bases from V and 3 bases from J, the junction contained 5 bases not matched to a gene. In nucleotides, the CDR3 is TGTGCCAGCAGTCAATGGACAGGGGACAATCAGCCCCAGCATTTT. It yields the protein CASSQWTGDNQPQHF.

The chain uses TRBV5-6 and TRBJ1-5; 7 bases line up with TRBD1. J lost 7 bases, V lost 5 bases, and 12 bases had no gene match. The length of the CDR3 is 15 residues. Per the germline V gene, CDR1 is SGHDT and CDR2 is YYEEEE. The CDR3 DNA is TGTGCCAGCAGATATGGGGGGACAGAAAGGCAGCCCCAGCATTTT. Encoded protein: CASRYGGTERQPQHF.

The chain has TRBV5-3 and TRBJ2-3, with TRBD1 as a possible D gene (6 bases). TRBV5-3 is filed as an ORF, its function uncertain. The CDR3 covers 16 residues. The ends were cut back, 7 bases at V and 2 bases at J, with 20 bases in the middle. The CDR3 DNA is TGTGCCAGAGGTTCACCGGGACAACTAATCACAGATACGCAGTATTTT. Protein product: CARGSPGQLITDTQYF.

The chain links TRBV5-6 to TRBJ1-6; D gene ambiguous. CDR1 and CDR2 from the germline V gene are SGHDT and YYEEEE. V was shortened by 1 base and J by 9 bases, with 14 bases between the two germline ends. CDR3 length equals 15 residues. The CDR3 DNA follows: TGTGCCAGCAGCTTGACCAAACCTCTAGGTTCACCCCTCCACTTT. Translating it yields CASSLTKPLGSPLHF.

The V call is TRBV7-2, the J call TRBJ1-4; D remains ambiguous. Germline values: CDR1 SGHTA, CDR2 FQGNSA. The V end was cut by 2 bases, the J end by 4 bases, with 11 bases between. There are 15 residues in the CDR3. The CDR3 protein is CASSLNSLGNEKLFF. Here the CDR3 DNA reads TGTGCCAGCAGCTTAAACTCCCTTGGTAATGAAAAACTGTTTTTT.